The T cell receptor (beta chain) under discussion was sequenced for a study of T-cell reconstitution after alpha-beta-depleted transplantation in children. As it was prepared, the TCRbeta library received unique molecular identifiers. TCRdb called the PCR reads again in MiXCR, with one record for every CDR3 protein. The data show some 500,000 distinct CDR3 sequences, with around a third seen just once and approximately 2.3% held by the top ten. The germline V gene encodes CDR1 DFQATT and CDR2 SNEGSKA (reference sequence). This CDR3 is 14 amino acids long. Trimming cost V 3 bases and J 0 bases, with 9 bases left between them.

The starting material was PBMCs from the stem cell graft donor, obtained from the stem cell graft. The gene calls are TRBV20-1 and TRBJ2-1; unclear D gene. The sequence was collected from a human donor who donated a stem cell graft to a child with aplastic anemia. The CDR3 spells CSARTGSSYNEQFF. The CDR3 DNA reads TGCAGTGCTAGGACTGGAAGCTCCTACAATGAGCAGTTCTTC.